This TCR beta chain originates from a study of cytomegalovirus exposure and HLA in healthy donors. Background on the study: Earlier, some 180 million T cells were analyzed, and some 120 million unique TCR beta sequences were found among them. Study conclusions and caveats: Among donors in an Asian-associated ancestry cluster, a later analysis reportedly found fewer N-insertions than the roughly 700-donor mean.

13 Jbeta primers and 60 Vbeta primers were used for the PCR. How the authors handled the data: Unique TCR beta chains totaled around 86 million in a later count, with approximately 10 million of them shared. Profiled with immunoSEQ multiplex PCR; TCRdb holds only in-frame clones, not every one. That table supplies the V and J calls and clone size; D and trimming were determined from the DNA. The table has more than 140,000 clones, 70% to 85% seen once; the top ten hold approximately 2%. This clone was detected only once. What it binds is not known. Input material: PBMCs. The sequence was collected from a middle-aged woman in good health and CMV-seronegative.

CDR3 sequence reads: CATSLRSIAGSTDTQYF. CDR3 sequence (DNA): TGTGCCACCAGCCTCCGCTCGATAGCGGGAAGCACAGATACGCAGTATTTT. V gene TRBV15 combines with J gene TRBJ2-3; 8 bases fit TRBD2. CDR3 length: 17 amino acids. CDR1 is LNHNV, CDR2 YYDKDF, per germline (reference sequence). V lost 5 bases, J lost 0 bases, and 10 bases stayed unmatched. Supplemented by reference TRBV15 and TRBJ2-3, the full variable domain reads DAMVIQNPRYQVTQFGKPVTLSCSQTLNHNVMYWYQQKSSQAPKLLFHYYDKDFNNEADTPDNFQSRRPNTSFCFLDIRSPGLGDTAMYLCATSLRSIAGSTDTQYFGPGTRLTVL.